The 10 T cell receptor beta chains listed next were all sequenced from one sample in a study of human T cells and chemical hapten exposure. TCRdb ran MiXCR on the RACE reads and lists one entry per CDR3 protein. The data show about 100,000 distinct CDR3 sequences, roughly a tenth seen once. Time point in this sample: patch test 1, 2 weeks after DPC sensitization. As to treatment: therapeutic diphenylcyclopropenone sensitization with weekly scalp DPC. Material: whole blood, obtained in connection with sensitization to the hapten diphenylcyclopropenone (DPC). Receptors were obtained from a man in his forties with alopecia areata. Some clones in this sample may be carry-over from other donors' samples.

This clonotype was picked up a small number of times. This sequence joins TRBV6-2 or TRBV6-3 and TRBJ2-1, with 7 bases matching TRBD1. CDR1 MNHEY and CDR2 SVGEGT come from the germline V gene. The CDR3 has 13 residues. The ends lost 8 bases at V and 4 bases at J; junction bases unmatched: 5. CDR3 in amino acids: CASARDSYNEQFF. The CDR3, as DNA: TGTGCCAGCGCCCGGGACAGTTACAATGAGCAGTTCTTC.

The V call is TRBV6-1, the J call TRBJ2-3; D gene uncertain. V lost 8 bases and J lost 2, with 17 bases in between. The CDR3 is 15 amino acids. The germline V gene encodes CDR1 MNHNS and CDR2 SASEGT. Written as DNA, the CDR3 is TGTGCCAGCTCCTGGGAAAGTCCACACACAGATACGCAGTATTTT. Encoded protein: CASSWESPHTDTQYF.

This clonotype was detected ten times or more. V gene TRBV6-6 combines with J gene TRBJ2-3; D might be TRBD2 (6 bases). CDR1 and CDR2 from the germline V gene are MNHNY and SVGAGI (reference sequence). The CDR3 is made up of 16 amino acids. V lost 2 bases and J lost 6, with 18 bases in between. The CDR3 loop reads CASSYGGSGVMDTQYF. The CDR3 DNA is TGTGCCAGCAGTTACGGGGGGAGTGGGGTAATGGATACGCAGTATTTT.

The J gene is TRBJ2-1, the V gene TRBV5-1; 9 bases match TRBD2. The CDR3 length is 16 residues. Germline V gives CDR1 SGHRS, CDR2 YFSETQ. V shed 0 bases, J shed 6 bases, and the junction held 7 bases outside the gene matches. DNA of the CDR3: TGCGCCAGCAGCTTGGATAGCGGGAGTATGATCAATGAGCAGTTCTTC. Encoded protein: CASSLDSGSMINEQFF.

The rearrangement uses TRBV7-3 and TRBJ1-1; tentative D call: TRBD1 (6 bases). V was pared by 3 bases and J by 5 bases, with 10 bases between. The V gene's germline CDR1 is SGHTA and CDR2 FQGTGA. This CDR3 has 13 residues. CDR3 DNA sequence: TGTGCCAGCAGCTTTGACGGACAGACTGAAGCTTTCTTT. Translation gives CASSFDGQTEAFF. Full variable domain (remainder filled in from reference TRBV7-3 and TRBJ1-1): GAGVSQTPSNKVTEKGKYVELRCDPISGHTALYWYRQSLGQGPEFLIYFQGTGAADDSGLPNDRFFAVRPEGSVSTLKIQRTERGDSAVYLCASSFDGQTEAFFGQGTRLTVV.

This clonotype appeared a few times. This chain uses TRBV7-9 with TRBJ2-4; D tentatively reads TRBD1 or TRBD2 (5 bases each). Germline V gene lookup returns CDR1 SEHNR and CDR2 FQNEAQ (reference sequence). The CDR3 contains 16 residues. Trimming stripped 4 bases from V and 8 bases from J, with 21 bases between. CDR3 residues: CASSSFGGRKPDIQYF. CDR3 nucleotides: TGTGCCAGCAGCTCCTTTGGGGGTCGGAAGCCGGACATTCAGTACTTC.

The chain recombines TRBV19 with TRBJ2-7; 7 bases line up with TRBD1. Trimming at V came to 3 bases and at J to 4 bases, leaving 6 bases not matched to a gene. Looked up from germline, CDR1 is LNHDA and CDR2 is SQIVND (reference sequence). The CDR3 is made up of 14 amino acids. The CDR3 bases are TGTGCCAGTAGTATCGGGACAGCCCTATACGAGCAGTACTTC. It encodes CASSIGTALYEQYF.

This clonotype has a handful of counts. The chain links TRBV7-3 to TRBJ1-1; TRBD1 might be the D (5 bases). The CDR3 is 15 amino acids. V lost 0 bases and J 1 base, leaving 9 bases between the germline ends. CDR1 is SGHTA and CDR2 is FQGTGA in the germline V gene. The DNA of the CDR3 is TGTGCCAGCAGCTTAACGGGACTAGGGAACACTGAAGCTTTCTTT. It specifies CASSLTGLGNTEAFF.

The genes are TRBV7-2 and TRBJ2-6; D gene unclear. Germline CDR1 reads SGHTA; CDR2 reads FQGNSA. The ends were cut back, 5 bases at V and 0 bases at J, with 14 bases in the middle. This CDR3 region has 17 residues. CDR3 residues: CASSTLVSLSGANVLTF. For the CDR3, the DNA is TGTGCCAGCAGCACTTTAGTGTCCCTCTCTGGGGCCAACGTCCTGACTTTC.

This clonotype was observed a few times. J is TRBJ2-6 and V is TRBV27; D gene uncertain. This CDR3 contains 16 residues. The germline V gene encodes CDR1 MNHEY and CDR2 SMNVEV (reference sequence). The V gene lost 5 bases and the J gene lost 0 bases, with 11 bases spanning the gap. CDR3 bases: TGTGCCAGCAGTCTATATTGGGCCTCTGGGGCCAACGTCCTGACTTTC. It codes for CASSLYWASGANVLTF.